This T cell receptor beta chain stems from a study of blood T cell repertoires in COVID-19. Researchers sorted participants into cohorts using their self-reported clinical history. The method was immunoSEQ multiplex PCR; TCRdb's version includes in-frame clones alone and lacks a portion of them. The sample carries hundreds of thousands of clones, roughly nine tenths recorded once. The sequenced sample consisted of PBMCs or T cells enriched from blood (not recorded which). This sequence was found in a woman aged 60-70 years who had recovered from COVID-19.

CDR3 nucleotides: TGTGCCAGCAGCTTGGGCGCCATGGATGGCTACACCTTC. Encoded protein: CASSLGAMDGYTF. The chain uses TRBV11-2 and TRBJ1-2; D is unresolved. V was trimmed by 3 bases and J by 6 bases, leaving 11 bases between them. Germline values: CDR1 SGHAT, CDR2 FQNNGV. This CDR3 is built from 13 residues.